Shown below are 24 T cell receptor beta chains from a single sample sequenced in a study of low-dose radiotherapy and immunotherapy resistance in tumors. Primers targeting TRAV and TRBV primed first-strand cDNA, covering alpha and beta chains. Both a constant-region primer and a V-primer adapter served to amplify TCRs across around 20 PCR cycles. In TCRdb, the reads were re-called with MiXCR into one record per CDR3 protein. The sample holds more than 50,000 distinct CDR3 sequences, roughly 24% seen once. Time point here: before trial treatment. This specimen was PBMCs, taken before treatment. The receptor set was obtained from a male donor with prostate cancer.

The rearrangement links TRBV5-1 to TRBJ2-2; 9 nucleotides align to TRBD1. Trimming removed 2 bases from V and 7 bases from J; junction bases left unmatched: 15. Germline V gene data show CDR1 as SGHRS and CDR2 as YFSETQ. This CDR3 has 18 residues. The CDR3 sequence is CASSFEKTGTGNLGELFF. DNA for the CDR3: TGCGCCAGCAGCTTTGAAAAAACCGGGACAGGGAACCTCGGGGAGCTGTTTTTT.

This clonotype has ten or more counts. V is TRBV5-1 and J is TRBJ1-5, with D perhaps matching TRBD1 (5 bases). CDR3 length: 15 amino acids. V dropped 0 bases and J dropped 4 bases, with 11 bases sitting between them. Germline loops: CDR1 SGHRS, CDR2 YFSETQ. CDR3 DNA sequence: TGCGCCAGCAGCTTGGGCCCAGAGGGGAATCAGCCCCAGCATTTT. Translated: CASSLGPEGNQPQHF.

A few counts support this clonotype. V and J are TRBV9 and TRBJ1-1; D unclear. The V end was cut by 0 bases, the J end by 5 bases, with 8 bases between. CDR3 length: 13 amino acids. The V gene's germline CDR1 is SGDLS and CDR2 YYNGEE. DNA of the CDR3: TGTGCCAGCAGCGTAGACGGAGTAACTGAAGCTTTCTTT. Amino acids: CASSVDGVTEAFF.

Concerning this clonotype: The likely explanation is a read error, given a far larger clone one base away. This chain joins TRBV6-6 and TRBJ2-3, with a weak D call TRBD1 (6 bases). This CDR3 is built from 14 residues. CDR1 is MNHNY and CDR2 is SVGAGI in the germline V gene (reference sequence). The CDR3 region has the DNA TGTGCCAGCAGTGAAACACAGGGTGATTATACGCATTATTTT. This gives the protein CASSETQGDYTHYF.

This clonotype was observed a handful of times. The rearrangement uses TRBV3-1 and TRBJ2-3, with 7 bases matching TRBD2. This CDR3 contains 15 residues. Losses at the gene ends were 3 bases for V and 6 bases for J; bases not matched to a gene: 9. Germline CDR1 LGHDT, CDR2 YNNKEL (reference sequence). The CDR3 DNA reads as TGTGCCAGCAGCCACCAGACAGCGGGAAAGGATACGCAGTATTTT. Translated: CASSHQTAGKDTQYF.

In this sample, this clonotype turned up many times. The CDR3 region is CSAGGQGLNSPLHF. Here the CDR3 DNA reads TGCAGTGCTGGGGGACAGGGACTAAATTCACCCCTCCACTTT. The chain is built from TRBV20-1 and TRBJ1-6; 9 nucleotides match TRBD1. The trim removed 5 bases at V and 7 bases at J, leaving 6 bases unmatched. This CDR3 has 14 residues. Germline V CDR1 and CDR2: DFQATT, SNEGSKA (reference sequence).

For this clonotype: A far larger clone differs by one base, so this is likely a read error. The CDR3 is CASSLEPSSYEQYF. CDR3 sequence (DNA): TGTGCCAGCAGCTTAGAGCCGAGCTCCTACGAGCAGTACTTC. V usage is TRBV11-2 and J usage is TRBJ2-7; no definite D call. The germline CDR1 and CDR2 sequences are SGHAT and FQNNGV. V shed 0 bases and J shed 0 bases, with 6 bases lying between them. The CDR3 is 14 amino acids. Complete variable domain (other parts from reference TRBV11-2 and TRBJ2-7): EAGVAQSPRYKIIEKRQSVAFWCNPISGHATLYWYQQILGQGPKLLIQFQNNGVVDDSQLPKDRFSAERLKGVDSTLKIQPAKLEDSAVYLCASSLEPSSYEQYFGPGTRLTVT.

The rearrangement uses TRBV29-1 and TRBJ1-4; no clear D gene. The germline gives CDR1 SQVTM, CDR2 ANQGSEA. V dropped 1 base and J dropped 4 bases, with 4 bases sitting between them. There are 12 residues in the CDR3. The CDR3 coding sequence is TGCAGCGTTGAAGGAGATAATGAAAAACTGTTTTTT. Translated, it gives CSVEGDNEKLFF.

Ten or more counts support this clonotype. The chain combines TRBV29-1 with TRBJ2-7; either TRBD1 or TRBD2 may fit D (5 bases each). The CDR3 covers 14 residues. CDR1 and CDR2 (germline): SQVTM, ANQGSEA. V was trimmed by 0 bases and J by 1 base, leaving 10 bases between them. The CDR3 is CSVEDGTASYEQYF. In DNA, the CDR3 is TGCAGCGTTGAAGATGGGACGGCTTCCTACGAGCAGTACTTC.

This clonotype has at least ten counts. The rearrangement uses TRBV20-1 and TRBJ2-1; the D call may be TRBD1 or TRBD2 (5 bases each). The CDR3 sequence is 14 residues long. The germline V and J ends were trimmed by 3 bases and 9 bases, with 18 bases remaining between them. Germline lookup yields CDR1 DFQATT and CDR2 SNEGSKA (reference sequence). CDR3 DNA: TGCAGTGCTAGGAGGGACCCGCGATTCGGTGAGCAGTTCTTC. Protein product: CSARRDPRFGEQFF.

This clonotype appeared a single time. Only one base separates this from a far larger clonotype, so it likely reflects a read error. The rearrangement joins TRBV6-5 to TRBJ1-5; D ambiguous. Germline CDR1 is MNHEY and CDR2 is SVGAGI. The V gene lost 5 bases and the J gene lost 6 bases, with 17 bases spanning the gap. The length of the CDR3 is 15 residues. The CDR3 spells CASSTTWMVVQPQHF. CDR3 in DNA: TGTGCCAGCAGTACGACATGGATGGTCGTTCAGCCCCAGCATTTT.

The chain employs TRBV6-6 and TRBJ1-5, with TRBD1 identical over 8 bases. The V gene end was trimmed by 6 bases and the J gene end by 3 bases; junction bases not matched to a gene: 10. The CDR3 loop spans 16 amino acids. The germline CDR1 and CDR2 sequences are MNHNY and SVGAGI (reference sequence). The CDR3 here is CASRSTYRGYNQPQHF. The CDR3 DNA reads TGTGCCAGCAGAAGCACTTACAGGGGGTACAATCAGCCCCAGCATTTT.

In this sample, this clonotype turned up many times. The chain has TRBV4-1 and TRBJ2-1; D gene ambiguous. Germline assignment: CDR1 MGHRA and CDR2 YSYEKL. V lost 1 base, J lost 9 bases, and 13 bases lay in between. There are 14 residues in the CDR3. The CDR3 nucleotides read TGCGCCAGCAGCCAAGGGCGGTTAGTGGGTGAGCAGTTCTTC. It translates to CASSQGRLVGEQFF.

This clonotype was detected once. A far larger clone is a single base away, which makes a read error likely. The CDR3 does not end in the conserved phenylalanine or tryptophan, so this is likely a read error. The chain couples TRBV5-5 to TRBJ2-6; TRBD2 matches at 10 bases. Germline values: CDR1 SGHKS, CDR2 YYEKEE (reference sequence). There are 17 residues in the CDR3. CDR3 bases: TGCGCCAGCAGCCCTCTAGCGGGGGCTGGTGGGGCCAACGTCCTGACTCTC. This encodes CASSPLAGAGGANVLTL.

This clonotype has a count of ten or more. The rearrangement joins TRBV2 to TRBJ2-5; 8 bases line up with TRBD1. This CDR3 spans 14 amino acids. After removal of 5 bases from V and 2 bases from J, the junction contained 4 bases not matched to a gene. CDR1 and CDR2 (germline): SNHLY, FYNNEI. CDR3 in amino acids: CASSRDRGQETQYF. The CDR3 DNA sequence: TGTGCCAGCAGTCGAGACAGGGGTCAAGAGACCCAGTACTTC.

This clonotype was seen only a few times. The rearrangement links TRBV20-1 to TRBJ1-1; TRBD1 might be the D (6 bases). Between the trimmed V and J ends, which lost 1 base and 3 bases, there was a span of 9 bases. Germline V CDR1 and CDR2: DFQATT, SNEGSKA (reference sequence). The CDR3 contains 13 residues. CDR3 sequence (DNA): TGCAGTGCTAGAGGCAACAGGGACACTGAAGCTTTCTTT. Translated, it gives CSARGNRDTEAFF.

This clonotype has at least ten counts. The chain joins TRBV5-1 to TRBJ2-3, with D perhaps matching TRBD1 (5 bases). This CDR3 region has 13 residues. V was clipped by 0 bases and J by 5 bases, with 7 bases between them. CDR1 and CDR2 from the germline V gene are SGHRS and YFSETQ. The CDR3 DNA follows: TGCGCCAGCAGCTTGGATAGGGGAGATACGCAGTATTTT. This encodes CASSLDRGDTQYF.

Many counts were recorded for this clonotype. This CDR3 is CSAPPEGGSTDTQYF. CDR3 coding DNA: TGCAGTGCTCCCCCAGAGGGCGGAAGCACAGATACGCAGTATTTT. V is TRBV20-1 and J is TRBJ2-3, with a tentative D call TRBD2 (5 bases). Germline values: CDR1 DFQATT, CDR2 SNEGSKA (reference sequence). The V gene lost 5 bases and the J gene lost 0 bases, with 15 bases spanning the gap. The CDR3 spans 15 residues.

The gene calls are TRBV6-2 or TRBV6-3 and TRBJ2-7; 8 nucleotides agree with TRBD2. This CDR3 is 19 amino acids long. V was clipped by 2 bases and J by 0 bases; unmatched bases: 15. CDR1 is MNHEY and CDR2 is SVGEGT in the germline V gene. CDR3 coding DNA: TGTGCCAGCAGTTACAGGGGGAACGTTAAAGCGGGAGTCTCCTACGAGCAGTACTTC. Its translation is CASSYRGNVKAGVSYEQYF.

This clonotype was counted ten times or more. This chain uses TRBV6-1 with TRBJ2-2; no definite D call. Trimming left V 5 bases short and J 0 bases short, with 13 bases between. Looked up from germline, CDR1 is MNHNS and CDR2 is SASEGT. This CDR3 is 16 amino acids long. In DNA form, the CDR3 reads TGTGCCAGCAGTTACGGCCCCCACCCGAACACCGGGGAGCTGTTTTTT. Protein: CASSYGPHPNTGELFF.

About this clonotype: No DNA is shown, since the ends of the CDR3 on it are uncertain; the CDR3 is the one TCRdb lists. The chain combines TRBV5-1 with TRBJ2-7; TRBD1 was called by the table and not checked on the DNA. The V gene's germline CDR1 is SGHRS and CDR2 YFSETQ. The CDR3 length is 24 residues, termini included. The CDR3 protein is CASTNQTSMYLCASRDRVSYEQYF.

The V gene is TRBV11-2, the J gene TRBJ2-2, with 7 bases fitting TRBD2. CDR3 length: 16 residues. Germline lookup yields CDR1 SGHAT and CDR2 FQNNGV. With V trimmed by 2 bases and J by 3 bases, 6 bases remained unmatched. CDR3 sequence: CASSLWASGYTGELFF. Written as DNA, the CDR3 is TGTGCCAGCAGCTTATGGGCTAGCGGATACACCGGGGAGCTGTTTTTT.

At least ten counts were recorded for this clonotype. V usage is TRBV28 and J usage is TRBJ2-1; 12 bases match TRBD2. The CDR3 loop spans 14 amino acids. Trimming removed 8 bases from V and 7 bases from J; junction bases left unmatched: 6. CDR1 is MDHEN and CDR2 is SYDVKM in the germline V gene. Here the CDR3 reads CASDLAGGYNEQFF. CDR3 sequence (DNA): TGTGCCAGCGATCTAGCGGGAGGGTATAATGAGCAGTTCTTC.

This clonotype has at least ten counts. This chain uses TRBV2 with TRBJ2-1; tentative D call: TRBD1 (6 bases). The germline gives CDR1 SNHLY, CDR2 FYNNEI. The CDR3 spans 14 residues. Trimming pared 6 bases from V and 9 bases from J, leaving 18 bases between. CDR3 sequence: CASRGQTTSGEQFF. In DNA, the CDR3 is TGTGCCAGCAGAGGACAGACGACATCTGGTGAGCAGTTCTTC.